These 32 T cell receptor beta chains were sequenced from one sample in a study of blood T cell repertoires in COVID-19. The protocol was immunoSEQ multiplex PCR, while the TCRdb copy is restricted to in-frame clones and leaves out a portion. Seen here are roughly 100,000 clones, more than 70% observed once, and the top ten hold about 25%. Input material: peripheral blood. Receptors originate from a human donor in a cohort sampled during active COVID-19.

The chain joins TRBV4-3 to TRBJ1-6, with a tentative D call TRBD1 (6 bases). The CDR3 is made up of 17 amino acids. V dropped 3 bases and J dropped 0 bases, with 12 bases sitting between them. Germline CDR1 and CDR2: LGHNA and YSLEER. The CDR3 reads CASSQGTPGSYNSPLHF. In nucleotides, the CDR3 is TGCGCCAGCAGCCAGGGGACACCCGGCTCCTATAATTCACCCCTCCACTTT.

The chain carries TRBV5-6 and TRBJ1-1, with 9 bases identical to TRBD1. The CDR3 consists of 14 residues. Germline lookup yields CDR1 SGHDT and CDR2 YYEEEE. With 3 bases clipped from V and 5 bases from J, the junction kept 5 bases outside the gene matches. The CDR3 sequence is CASSSTGGRTEAFF. DNA of the CDR3: TGTGCCAGCAGCTCGACAGGGGGTCGGACTGAAGCTTTCTTT. The complete variable domain, with remaining parts taken from reference TRBV5-6 and TRBJ1-1, reads DAGVTQSPTHLIKTRGQQVTLRCSPKSGHDTVSWYQQALGQGPQFIFQYYEEEERQRGNFPDRFSGHQFPNYSSELNVNALLLGDSALYLCASSSTGGRTEAFFGQGTRLTVV.

The rearrangement uses TRBV6-2 or TRBV6-3 and TRBJ2-5; the match to TRBD2 covers 12 bases. The CDR3 runs 17 residues. Trimming removed 4 bases from V and 7 bases from J; junction bases left unmatched: 13. The germline CDR1 and CDR2 sequences are MNHEY and SVGEGT. The CDR3 sequence is CASSLVRTSGTPRTQYF. For the CDR3, the DNA is TGTGCCAGCAGTTTGGTTCGGACTAGCGGGACCCCACGGACCCAGTACTTC.

The chain employs TRBV9 and TRBJ2-3; D gene unclear. The CDR3 has 14 residues. The germline CDR1 and CDR2 sequences are SGDLS and YYNGEE. V was cut by 3 bases and J by 5 bases, with 13 bases left in between. CDR3 in amino acids: CASSARVSGDTQYF. CDR3 DNA sequence: TGTGCCAGCAGCGCCCGAGTATCCGGAGATACGCAGTATTTT.

The gene calls are TRBV7-2 and TRBJ2-2, with 8 bases fitting TRBD2. CDR3 size: 18 residues. V shed 4 bases and J 5 bases; nucleotides not matched to a gene: 15. Germline CDR1 reads SGHTA; CDR2 reads FQGNSA. The CDR3 nucleotides read TGTGCCAGCAGCTCGCGGGTTAGCGGGGATTTAGGGACCGGGGAGCTGTTTTTT. It yields the protein CASSSRVSGDLGTGELFF.

The genes are TRBV7-8 and TRBJ2-7; a weak D match, TRBD1 (5 bases). The CDR3 is 14 residues long. From germline, CDR1 is SGHVS and CDR2 FQNEAQ. V lost 7 bases and J 2 bases, leaving 15 bases between the germline ends. DNA for the CDR3: TGTGCCAGCATCCGTCAAGGGGCTACCTACGAGCAGTACTTC. Protein: CASIRQGATYEQYF.

This chain uses TRBV9 with TRBJ1-1, with TRBD1 matching 7 bases. The CDR3 length is 16 residues. Trimming at V came to 3 bases and at J to 2 bases, leaving 10 bases not matched to a gene. Germline CDR1 is SGDLS and CDR2 is YYNGEE. Here the CDR3 reads CASSEVKGAPNTEAFF. For the CDR3, the DNA is TGTGCCAGCAGCGAGGTGAAGGGGGCACCTAACACTGAAGCTTTCTTT. The full variable domain, its missing parts supplied by reference TRBV9 and TRBJ1-1, is DSGVTQTPKHLITATGQRVTLRCSPRSGDLSVYWYQQSLDQGLQFLIQYYNGEERAKGNILERFSAQQFPDLHSELNLSSLELGDSALYFCASSEVKGAPNTEAFFGQGTRLTVV.

V is TRBV28 and J is TRBJ1-1, with D possibly TRBD1 on 6 matching bases. The ends were cut back, 7 bases at V and 2 bases at J, with 14 bases in the middle. The CDR3 sequence is 14 residues long. Germline V lookup: CDR1 MDHEN, CDR2 SYDVKM. Written as DNA, the CDR3 is TGTGCCAGCACCCCTGGACAGCACAACACTGAAGCTTTCTTT. This translates into CASTPGQHNTEAFF. The full variable domain, rest sourced from reference TRBV28 and TRBJ1-1, is DVKVTQSSRYLVKRTGEKVFLECVQDMDHENMFWYRQDPGLGLRLIYFSYDVKMKEKGDIPEGYSVSREKKERFSLILESASTNQTSMYLCASTPGQHNTEAFFGQGTRLTVV.

The chain recombines TRBV28 with TRBJ2-7, with 15 bases that match TRBD2. CDR1 is MDHEN and CDR2 is SYDVKM in the germline V gene. V was clipped by 6 bases and J by 6 bases; unmatched bases: 3. The CDR3 runs to 14 residues. The CDR3: CASRPGLAGGEQYF. The DNA for the CDR3 is TGTGCCAGCAGGCCGGGACTAGCGGGAGGCGAGCAGTACTTC.

This chain connects TRBV6-2 or TRBV6-3 to TRBJ1-2; TRBD1 is a possible D gene (6 bases). V was clipped by 2 bases and J by 2 bases, with 12 bases between them. This CDR3 comprises 15 residues. Germline CDR1 MNHEY, CDR2 SVGEGT. In DNA form, the CDR3 reads TGTGCCAGCAGTTACGTTGGCGGGGGCAACTATGGCTACACCTTC. Its translation is CASSYVGGGNYGYTF.

This clone has only one observation. The chain has TRBV5-4 and TRBJ1-3; D perhaps matches TRBD1 (5 bases). This CDR3 has 16 amino acids. The V and J ends lost 4 bases and 0 bases respectively, with 14 bases between them. The germline CDR1 and CDR2 sequences are SGHNT and YYREEE (reference sequence). CDR3 sequence (DNA): TGTGCCAGCAGCCCCGCGGGGCTGAACTCTGGAAACACCATATATTTT. Residues: CASSPAGLNSGNTIYF.

The chain carries TRBV10-3 and TRBJ2-1; D is perhaps TRBD1 (6 bases). Germline V gene lookup returns CDR1 ENHRY and CDR2 SYGVKD. V dropped 2 bases and J dropped 4 bases, with 21 bases sitting between them. The CDR3 runs 18 residues. The CDR3 sequence is CAISENHLSGTHYNEQFF. CDR3 DNA sequence: TGTGCCATCAGTGAGAACCACTTATCCGGGACACATTACAATGAGCAGTTCTTC.

The chain couples TRBV4-3 to TRBJ1-1; D gene unclear. Germline CDR1 LGHNA, CDR2 YSLEER. Trimming removed 6 bases from V and 6 bases from J, with 20 bases in between. The CDR3 sequence is 15 residues long. CDR3 in DNA: TGCGCCAGCAGTAACGGTCAGGCGGTGAGGGCTGAAGCTTTCTTT. This gives the protein CASSNGQAVRAEAFF.

The rearrangement joins TRBV7-8 to TRBJ1-2, with 7 bases matching TRBD1. The ends lost 5 bases at V and 3 bases at J; junction bases unmatched: 3. The germline V gene encodes CDR1 SGHVS and CDR2 FQNEAQ. This CDR3 region has 13 residues. DNA of the CDR3: TGTGCCAGCAGCCCGCAGGGGGACTATGGCTACACCTTC. Residues: CASSPQGDYGYTF.

The genes are TRBV6-5 and TRBJ2-4; D may be TRBD1 (5 bases). V gave up 6 bases and J gave up 4 bases, with 10 bases separating them. This CDR3 comprises 13 residues. Germline V lookup: CDR1 MNHEY, CDR2 SVGAGI. The CDR3 reads CASSPPGKNIQYF. The CDR3 region has the DNA TGTGCCAGCAGCCCCCCAGGGAAAAACATTCAGTACTTC.

The V call is TRBV6-5, the J call TRBJ1-1; the match to TRBD1 covers 7 bases. The CDR3 extends over 14 amino acids. V shed 7 bases and J 3 bases; nucleotides not matched to a gene: 8. Germline V gives CDR1 MNHEY, CDR2 SVGAGI. In DNA, the CDR3 is TGTGCCAGCACCCAAGGGGGCAGGGACACTGAAGCTTTCTTT. It codes for CASTQGGRDTEAFF.

In this sample, this clone turned up a few times. The genes are TRBV2 and TRBJ1-5; 12 nucleotides match TRBD1. The CDR3 is 18 amino acids. After removal of 6 bases from V and 1 base from J, the junction contained 10 bases not matched to a gene. The germline V gene encodes CDR1 SNHLY and CDR2 FYNNEI. The CDR3 coding sequence is TGTGCCAGCAGGGGACAGGGGGCCATGCTGCCCAGCAATCAGCCCCAGCATTTT. Its translation: CASRGQGAMLPSNQPQHF.

This clone was recorded once. The CDR3 coding sequence is TGCGCCAGCAGTATTCAGTCGCCCACAGATACGCAGTATTTT. It encodes CASSIQSPTDTQYF. V gene TRBV5-1 combines with J gene TRBJ2-3; D remains unclear. V dropped 5 bases and J dropped 2 bases, with 12 bases sitting between them. The CDR3 runs 14 residues. Germline V gene data show CDR1 as SGHRS and CDR2 as YFSETQ.

The chain employs TRBV10-3 and TRBJ1-4; 7 nucleotides match TRBD1. The length of the CDR3 is 14 residues. The J segment lost 0 bases and the V segment lost 10 bases, leaving 5 bases of the junction unmatched. Germline lookup yields CDR1 ENHRY and CDR2 SYGVKD. The CDR3 protein is CATRDRPTNEKLFF. CDR3 nucleotide sequence: TGTGCCACCCGGGACAGACCAACTAATGAAAAACTGTTTTTT.

The count of this clone is one. The genes are TRBV9 and TRBJ2-1, with a tentative D call TRBD2 (6 bases). V was clipped by 1 base and J by 1 base, with 12 bases between them. The germline gives CDR1 SGDLS, CDR2 YYNGEE. This CDR3 is built from 16 residues. The CDR3 sequence: CASSVISGDSYNEQFF. The CDR3, as DNA: TGTGCCAGCAGCGTAATTAGCGGTGATTCCTACAATGAGCAGTTCTTC.

This clone was seen a handful of times. J is TRBJ2-1 and V is TRBV24-1; 8 bases fit TRBD1. The junction had 9 bases not matched to a gene; V was cut back by 3 bases and J by 6 bases. CDR1 KGHDR and CDR2 SFDVKD come from the germline V gene. This CDR3 contains 16 residues. Written as DNA, the CDR3 is TGTGCCACCAGTGATCTACAGGGGGGACACCTCAATGAGCAGTTCTTC. Translated, it gives CATSDLQGGHLNEQFF.

This chain uses TRBV28 with TRBJ1-3; weak D call: TRBD1 (5 bases). Germline-derived CDR1 and CDR2 are MDHEN and SYDVKM. Trimming removed 6 bases at V and 0 bases at J, with 15 bases between. The CDR3 runs 16 residues. The CDR3 nucleotides read TGTGCCAGCAGGCAATCGCCAGGGTTCTCTGGAAACACCATATATTTT. This gives the protein CASRQSPGFSGNTIYF.

The J gene is TRBJ1-1, the V gene TRBV7-8; 8 bases map to TRBD1. Germline V lookup: CDR1 SGHVS, CDR2 FQNEAQ. This CDR3 comprises 15 residues. J was trimmed by 4 bases and V by 3 bases; bases with no gene match: 7. DNA for the CDR3: TGTGCCAGCAGCTTCCGGGACAGGAGAACCACTGAAGCTTTCTTT. It codes for CASSFRDRRTTEAFF.

The chain carries TRBV29-1 and TRBJ2-5, with D possibly matching TRBD2 (6 bases). The germline gives CDR1 SQVTM, CDR2 ANQGSEA. Trimming stripped 7 bases from V and 2 bases from J, with 14 bases between. There are 13 residues in the CDR3. In DNA, the CDR3 is TGCAGCGCTAGGAGGGGAATGCAAGAGACCCAGTACTTC. Residues: CSARRGMQETQYF.

The rearrangement links TRBV18 to TRBJ2-1; 9 nucleotides line up with TRBD2. V was clipped by 6 bases and J by 7 bases; unmatched bases: 13. Germline CDR1 reads KGHSH; CDR2 reads LQKENI. The length of the CDR3 is 16 residues. Here the CDR3 reads CASSRGGGLALNEQFF. The CDR3 region has the DNA TGTGCCAGCTCGCGAGGGGGAGGACTAGCGCTTAATGAGCAGTTCTTC.

J is TRBJ2-5 and V is TRBV10-3; D uncertain. This CDR3 has 13 residues. Germline V gene sequence: CDR1 ENHRY, CDR2 SYGVKD. V lost 5 bases and J lost 2, with 9 bases in between. The CDR3 reads CAISLQVQETQYF. The CDR3 nucleotides read TGTGCCATCAGTCTTCAGGTACAAGAGACCCAGTACTTC.

CDR3 sequence reads: CASSRLANTGELFF. CDR3 nucleotide sequence: TGTGCCAGCAGCCGACTAGCGAACACCGGGGAGCTGTTTTTT. V is TRBV27 and J is TRBJ2-2; D perhaps matches TRBD2 (6 bases). V was trimmed by 6 bases and J by 0 bases, leaving 8 bases between them. Germline V lookup: CDR1 MNHEY, CDR2 SMNVEV (reference sequence). CDR3 length equals 14 residues.

The chain employs TRBV19 and TRBJ1-3; weak D call: TRBD1 (5 bases). The V gene lost 1 base and the J gene lost 0 bases, with 10 bases spanning the gap. Germline assignment: CDR1 LNHDA and CDR2 SQIVND (reference sequence). The CDR3 is made up of 16 amino acids. The CDR3 DNA reads TGTGCCAGTAGTATAGCTACAGGAGCCTCTGGAAACACCATATATTTT. Amino acids: CASSIATGASGNTIYF.

This clone was counted once. The CDR3 protein is CASSPQTGSNTGELFF. DNA for the CDR3: TGTGCCAGCAGCCCCCAGACAGGCTCAAACACCGGGGAGCTGTTTTTT. The rearrangement joins TRBV9 to TRBJ2-2; D is possibly TRBD1 (6 bases). Trimming cost V 4 bases and J 2 bases, with 15 bases left between them. The CDR3 has 16 residues. The germline V gene encodes CDR1 SGDLS and CDR2 YYNGEE.

This clone appeared a few times. The V call is TRBV5-6, the J call TRBJ2-3; a possible D gene is TRBD2 (5 bases). Looked up from germline, CDR1 is SGHDT and CDR2 is YYEEEE. With 2 bases removed from V and 0 bases from J, the gap between germline ends came to 10 bases. The CDR3 contains 15 residues. For the CDR3, the DNA is TGTGCCAGCAGCTTCCCCGGGGTAAGCACAGATACGCAGTATTTT. It specifies CASSFPGVSTDTQYF.

The genes are TRBV30 and TRBJ2-3, with 9 positions matching TRBD2. The CDR3 is 15 residues long. CDR1 and CDR2 from the germline V gene are GTSNPN and SVGIG (reference sequence). Trimming cost V 3 bases and J 2 bases; bases outside gene matches: 6. In DNA form, the CDR3 reads TGTGCCTGGAGCGTTAGCGGGAGCGTCACAGATACGCAGTATTTT. It is translated as CAWSVSGSVTDTQYF.

The count of this clone is one. J is TRBJ1-5 and V is TRBV7-2; no reliable D call. Germline CDR1 and CDR2: SGHTA and FQGNSA. Trimming cost V 1 base and J 4 bases, with 11 bases left between them. The length of the CDR3 is 15 residues. The CDR3 reads CASSLVPKANQPQHF. Written as DNA, the CDR3 is TGTGCCAGCAGCTTAGTTCCCAAAGCAAATCAGCCCCAGCATTTT.